The 19 T cell receptor beta chains reported below all come from one sample, sequenced in a study of spatial heterogeneity in lung cancer. TCRdb itself ran the 5' RACE reads through MiXCR, one entry per CDR3 protein. Seen here are fewer than 100,000 distinct CDR3 sequences, 15% to 20% observed once, and the top ten hold less than 25%. The time point is: blood at routine non-recurrence follow-up after resection. Sequences were derived from PBMCs, sampled at follow-up. These receptors came from a male donor with early-stage non-small cell lung cancer.

This chain joins TRBV7-2 and TRBJ2-3, with 10 bases that match TRBD2. CDR3 length equals 16 residues. Unmatched junction bases numbered 7, after V lost 3 bases and J lost 4 bases. Germline V gene sequence: CDR1 SGHTA, CDR2 FQGNSA. The CDR3 DNA sequence: TGTGCCAGCAGCTTTAGCGGGAGGTATCTCGCAGATACGCAGTATTTT. It yields the protein CASSFSGRYLADTQYF.

A few counts support this clonotype. V is TRBV2 and J is TRBJ2-2; TRBD1 is a possible D gene (6 bases). CDR1 and CDR2 from the germline V gene are SNHLY and FYNNEI. The CDR3 is 15 residues long. V lost 6 bases, J lost 2 bases, and 13 bases lay in between. CDR3 coding DNA: TGTGCCAGCAGACGGACAGAACCAAACACCGGGGAGCTGTTTTTT. It encodes CASRRTEPNTGELFF.

This clonotype was counted only a few times. The chain carries TRBV4-1 and TRBJ2-2, with 10 bases that match TRBD2. The CDR3 sequence is 17 residues long. The junction had 8 bases not matched to a gene; V was cut back by 4 bases and J by 3 bases. Germline V gene data show CDR1 as MGHRA and CDR2 as YSYEKL. The CDR3 coding sequence is TGCGCCAGCAGCCCCGGAATACTAGCGGGGCACACCGGGGAGCTGTTTTTT. This encodes CASSPGILAGHTGELFF.

V gene TRBV10-2 combines with J gene TRBJ2-1; TRBD1 agrees at 7 bases. The V segment lost 6 bases and the J segment 1 base; nucleotides outside the gene matches: 3. Germline assignment: CDR1 WSHSY and CDR2 SAAADI. The CDR3 totals 14 residues. The CDR3 protein is CASRPGQSYNEQFF. The CDR3 bases are TGCGCCAGCAGGCCGGGACAGTCCTACAATGAGCAGTTCTTC.

In its sample, this clonotype was seen a few times. This chain connects TRBV7-2 to TRBJ1-1, with D maybe TRBD1 (6 bases). Germline V gene data show CDR1 as SGHTA and CDR2 as FQGNSA. The CDR3 length is 16 residues. Trimming shortened V by 5 bases and J by 4 bases, and 20 bases separated the two germline ends. CDR3 coding DNA: TGTGCCAGCAGCCCCCGGGGAGTCAGACAGGCCACTGAAGCTTTCTTT. Its protein product is CASSPRGVRQATEAFF.

At least ten counts were recorded for this clonotype. The gene calls are TRBV4-1 and TRBJ1-1; possible D gene TRBD1, 6 bases. Germline CDR1 is MGHRA and CDR2 is YSYEKL. The V gene lost 4 bases and the J gene lost 5 bases, with 14 bases spanning the gap. The CDR3 runs 14 residues. Written as DNA, the CDR3 is TGCGCCAGCAGCCTTCTAGGGGGAGGGACTGAAGCTTTCTTT. Residues: CASSLLGGGTEAFF.

This clonotype has just a few counts. The rearrangement joins TRBV20-1 to TRBJ2-7; D possibly corresponds to TRBD2 (6 bases). Trimming pared 1 base from V and 2 bases from J, leaving 15 bases between. This CDR3 is 15 amino acids long. The germline V gene has CDR1 DFQATT and CDR2 SNEGSKA (reference sequence). Here the CDR3 reads CSARALVGGAYEQYF. The CDR3 DNA follows: TGCAGTGCTAGAGCACTCGTCGGAGGGGCCTACGAGCAGTACTTC.

The chain links TRBV20-1 to TRBJ2-3, with TRBD2 as a possible D gene (5 bases). V dropped 5 bases and J dropped 7 bases, with 13 bases sitting between them. Germline V lookup: CDR1 DFQATT, CDR2 SNEGSKA (reference sequence). The CDR3 runs 12 residues. CDR3 coding DNA: TGCAGTGCTCGGCTAGCTCCTAATACGCAGTATTTT. It encodes CSARLAPNTQYF.

This chain links TRBV6-5 with TRBJ1-6; 7 bases align to TRBD1. This CDR3 is 14 amino acids long. The germline gives CDR1 MNHEY, CDR2 SVGAGI. J gave up 9 bases and V 6 bases, and 8 bases lay outside the gene matches. CDR3 in amino acids: CASRAGTATSPLHF. The DNA for the CDR3 is TGTGCCAGCAGGGCCGGGACAGCCACTTCACCCCTCCACTTT.

This clonotype was observed a handful of times. This sequence joins TRBV4-3 and TRBJ2-3; D unclear. This CDR3 is built from 16 residues. Per the germline V gene, CDR1 is LGHNA and CDR2 is YSLEER. V was trimmed by 1 base and J by 1 base, leaving 12 bases between them. Here the CDR3 DNA reads TGCGCCAGCAGCCAAGCCCCGGTGGCCGGCACAGATACGCAGTATTTT. Encoded protein: CASSQAPVAGTDTQYF.

The chain joins TRBV2 to TRBJ2-7; possible D gene TRBD1, 5 bases. The CDR3 extends over 12 amino acids. V was pared by 5 bases and J by 6 bases, with 11 bases between. CDR1 SNHLY and CDR2 FYNNEI come from the germline V gene. CDR3 region: CASSPTGPEQYF. CDR3 coding DNA: TGTGCCAGCAGTCCTACAGGCCCCGAGCAGTACTTC. The variable domain in full, completed from reference TRBV2 and TRBJ2-7, reads EPEVTQTPSHQVTQMGQEVILRCVPISNHLYFYWYRQILGQKVEFLVSFYNNEISEKSEIFDDQFSVERPDGSNFTLKIRSTKLEDSAMYFCASSPTGPEQYFGPGTRLTVT.

The J gene is TRBJ1-2, the V gene TRBV12-3 or TRBV12-4; no definite D call. The CDR3 is 13 amino acids. V lost 4 bases and J 5 bases, leaving 11 bases between the germline ends. CDR3 DNA sequence: TGTGCCAGCAGTTCGCTGACTGATTATGGCTACACCTTC. It encodes CASSSLTDYGYTF.

Here the CDR3 reads CASSPGQRGGNTIYF. The CDR3 region has the DNA TGTGCCAGCAGCCCGGGACAGCGAGGCGGAAACACCATATATTTT. This sequence joins TRBV3-1 and TRBJ1-3; 7 positions match TRBD1. Trimming removed 4 bases from V and 4 bases from J; junction bases left unmatched: 7. The germline V gene has CDR1 LGHDT and CDR2 YNNKEL (reference sequence). The CDR3 totals 15 residues. The entire variable domain, with the rest obtained from reference TRBV3-1 and TRBJ1-3, is as follows: DTAVSQTPKYLVTQMGNDKSIKCEQNLGHDTMYWYKQDSKKFLKIMFSYNNKELIINETVPNRFSPKSPDKAHLNLHINSLELGDSAVYFCASSPGQRGGNTIYFGEGSWLTVV.

The rearrangement links TRBV2 to TRBJ2-5, with a weak D call TRBD1 (6 bases). Deletions cut 7 bases from V and 1 base from J, with 13 bases between. Germline CDR1 and CDR2: SNHLY and FYNNEI. The CDR3 runs 14 residues. The CDR3 spells CASIPDSLQETQYF. In nucleotides, the CDR3 is TGTGCCAGCATTCCGGACAGTCTCCAAGAGACCCAGTACTTC.

This clonotype was detected a few times. The rearrangement uses TRBV2 and TRBJ1-5; no definite D call. This CDR3 contains 14 residues. The germline V gene has CDR1 SNHLY and CDR2 FYNNEI. The germline V and J ends were trimmed by 7 bases and 5 bases, with 15 bases remaining between them. The CDR3 bases are TGTGCCAGCATATCTAATCGGGATGATCAGCCCCAGCATTTT. Translating gives CASISNRDDQPQHF.

This clonotype was observed many times. V is TRBV5-5 and J is TRBJ1-1; 7 nucleotides agree with TRBD1. The CDR3 runs to 16 residues. Germline V lookup: CDR1 SGHKS, CDR2 YYEKEE (reference sequence). V lost 0 bases, J lost 3 bases, and 8 bases stayed unmatched. The CDR3 DNA follows: TGTGCCAGCAGCTTGGCTACAGGGGCTGGTTACACTGAAGCTTTCTTT. This sequence encodes CASSLATGAGYTEAFF.

This CDR3 is CASSLIAGGPNEQFF. In DNA, the CDR3 is TGTGCCAGCAGTCTTATAGCGGGAGGGCCCAATGAGCAGTTCTTC. The rearrangement uses TRBV12-3 or TRBV12-4 and TRBJ2-1, with 11 bases matching TRBD2. CDR3 length: 15 residues. With V trimmed by 5 bases and J by 6 bases, 6 bases remained unmatched.

In its sample, this clonotype was seen a few times. The rearrangement joins TRBV2 to TRBJ2-3, with unresolved D. This CDR3 has 13 amino acids. With 4 bases removed from V and 1 base from J, the gap between germline ends came to 6 bases. Germline loops: CDR1 SNHLY, CDR2 FYNNEI. As DNA, the CDR3 is TGTGCCAGCAGTGGGTGGGGCACAGATACGCAGTATTTT. It specifies CASSGWGTDTQYF.

The chain uses TRBV29-1 and TRBJ2-1; tentatively, D is TRBD2 (7 bases). The CDR3 has 12 amino acids. CDR1 is SQVTM and CDR2 is ANQGSEA in the germline V gene. V was trimmed by 4 bases and J by 10 bases, leaving 14 bases between them. The CDR3 is CSVVGGPREQFF. CDR3 bases: TGCAGCGTTGTGGGGGGGCCCAGGGAGCAGTTCTTC.